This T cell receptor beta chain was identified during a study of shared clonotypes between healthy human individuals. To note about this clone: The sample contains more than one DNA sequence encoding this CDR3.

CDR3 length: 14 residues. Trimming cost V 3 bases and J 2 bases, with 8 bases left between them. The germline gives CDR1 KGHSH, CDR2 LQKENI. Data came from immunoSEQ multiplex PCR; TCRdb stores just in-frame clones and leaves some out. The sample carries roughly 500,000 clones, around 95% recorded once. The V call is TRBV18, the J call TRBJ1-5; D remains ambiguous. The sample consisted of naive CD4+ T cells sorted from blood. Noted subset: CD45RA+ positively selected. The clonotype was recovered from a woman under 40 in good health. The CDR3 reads CASSPGGGNQPQHF. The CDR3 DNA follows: TGTGCCAGCTCACCGGGTGGAGGCAATCAGCCCCAGCATTTT.